The source of this T cell receptor beta chain is a study of shared clonotypes between healthy human individuals. Generated by immunoSEQ multiplex PCR, the TCRdb table keeps only in-frame clones and is missing some. The sample includes about 2.4 million clones, 90% to 95% of them seen just once. J gave up 2 bases and V 0 bases, and 8 bases lay outside the gene matches. CDR1 and CDR2 (germline): SGDLS, YYNGEE. CDR3 size: 17 residues. Sample: naive CD4+ T cells from PBMCs. Subset described: CD45RA+ positively selected. The receptor was isolated from a man in his late teens or twenties in good health. Some clones in this sample may be carry-over from other donors' samples. This chain links TRBV9 with TRBJ2-3; 8 nucleotides match TRBD1. For the CDR3, the DNA is TGTGCCAGCAGCGTAGCTGGCAGGGGGCTTTACACAGATACGCAGTATTTT. Encoded protein: CASSVAGRGLYTDTQYF.